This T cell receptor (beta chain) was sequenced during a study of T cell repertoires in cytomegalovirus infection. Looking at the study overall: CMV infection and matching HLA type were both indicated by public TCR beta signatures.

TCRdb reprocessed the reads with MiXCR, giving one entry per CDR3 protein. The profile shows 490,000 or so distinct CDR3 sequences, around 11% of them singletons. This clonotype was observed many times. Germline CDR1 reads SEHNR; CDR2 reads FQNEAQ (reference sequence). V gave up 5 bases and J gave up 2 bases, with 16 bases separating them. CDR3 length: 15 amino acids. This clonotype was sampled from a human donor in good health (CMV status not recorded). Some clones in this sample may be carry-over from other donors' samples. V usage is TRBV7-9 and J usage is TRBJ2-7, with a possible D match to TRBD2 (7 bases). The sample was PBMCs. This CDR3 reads CASSGGGRGTYEQYF. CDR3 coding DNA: TGTGCCAGCAGCGGTGGGGGGAGGGGGACCTACGAGCAGTACTTC.